A selection of T cell receptor beta chains follows, all from one sample in a study of shared clonotypes between healthy human individuals. The data were produced by immunoSEQ multiplex PCR, yet TCRdb's version contains in-frame clones alone and is incomplete. The sample has just over 2,000,000 clones; about 95% are singletons. Sequencing was performed on naive CD8+ T cells sorted from blood. These receptors all come from a young man in good health. CDR3s include the opening cysteine and the closing phenylalanine or tryptophan. Each record gives: D gene, J gene, V gene, CDR3 DNA, CDR3 protein. A D gene is named only where the DNA matches it firmly.

d_gene: TRBD2; j_gene: TRBJ2-2; v_gene: TRBV5-5; CDR3nt: TGTGCCAGCAGCTTCCGACTAGCGGGAGCAAACACCGGGGAGCTGTTTTTT; CDR3aa: CASSFRLAGANTGELFF
d_gene: NA; j_gene: TRBJ2-6; v_gene: TRBV12-5; CDR3nt: TGTGCTAGTGGTTGGGGACTGTTCTCTGGGGCCAACGTCCTGACTTTC; CDR3aa: CASGWGLFSGANVLTF
d_gene: NA; j_gene: TRBJ2-3; v_gene: TRBV10-1; CDR3nt: TGCGCCAGCAGTGAGGGAGATACGCAGTATTTT; CDR3aa: CASSEGDTQYF
d_gene: NA; j_gene: TRBJ2-2; v_gene: TRBV28; CDR3nt: TGTGCCAGCAGTTTTACAACCGGGGAGCTGTTTTTT; CDR3aa: CASSFTTGELFF
d_gene: TRBD1; j_gene: TRBJ2-7; v_gene: TRBV4-1; CDR3nt: TGCGCCAGCAGCCCGGGCCAGGGGGCTGGGTACGAGCAGTACTTC; CDR3aa: CASSPGQGAGYEQYF
d_gene: TRBD1; j_gene: TRBJ1-6; v_gene: TRBV27; CDR3nt: TGTGCCAGCAGTTCCCGGACAGGGCCAAATTCACCCCTCCACTTT; CDR3aa: CASSSRTGPNSPLHF
d_gene: TRBD2; j_gene: TRBJ2-3; v_gene: TRBV11-2; CDR3nt: TGTGCCAGCAGCTTACATCTAGCGGGAAGCGCAGATACGCAGTATTTT; CDR3aa: CASSLHLAGSADTQYF
d_gene: NA; j_gene: TRBJ2-3; v_gene: TRBV5-8; CDR3nt: TGTGCCAGCAGCGTCTTGCGAGATACGCAGTATTTT; CDR3aa: CASSVLRDTQYF
d_gene: NA; j_gene: TRBJ2-7; v_gene: TRBV29-1; CDR3nt: TGCAGCGTTGAAGTTTGGGGACGAGGCTACTACGAGCAGTACTTC; CDR3aa: CSVEVWGRGYYEQYF
d_gene: TRBD2; j_gene: TRBJ2-7; v_gene: TRBV2; CDR3nt: TGTGCCAGCAGCCCTAGCGGGGGGTACGAGCAGTACTTC; CDR3aa: CASSPSGGYEQYF
d_gene: NA; j_gene: TRBJ2-7; v_gene: TRBV27; CDR3nt: TGTGCCAGCAGTTTAATTAGGGGGTCCTACGAGCAGTACTTC; CDR3aa: CASSLIRGSYEQYF
d_gene: TRBD2; j_gene: TRBJ2-7; v_gene: TRBV4-2; CDR3nt: TGTGCCAGCAGCCAAATCGAACTAGCGGGAGCCAGCTCCTACGAGCAGTACTTC; CDR3aa: CASSQIELAGASSYEQYF
d_gene: NA; j_gene: TRBJ2-7; v_gene: TRBV28; CDR3nt: TGTGCCAGCAGTTCCCAAACCTGGGCCACCTACGAGCAGTACTTC; CDR3aa: CASSSQTWATYEQYF
d_gene: NA; j_gene: TRBJ2-5; v_gene: TRBV6-5; CDR3nt: TGTGCCAGCACCCTACGTGGGGGGGAGACCCAGTACTTC; CDR3aa: CASTLRGGETQYF
d_gene: TRBD1; j_gene: TRBJ2-7; v_gene: TRBV28; CDR3nt: TGTGCCAGCAGGACGGGACAGGGAGGATCCTACGAGCAGTACTTC; CDR3aa: CASRTGQGGSYEQYF
d_gene: NA; j_gene: TRBJ2-7; v_gene: TRBV27; CDR3nt: TGTGCCAGCAGCCCCTGGGGTTTGCGAGGACCGAACTACGAGCAGTACTTC; CDR3aa: CASSPWGLRGPNYEQYF